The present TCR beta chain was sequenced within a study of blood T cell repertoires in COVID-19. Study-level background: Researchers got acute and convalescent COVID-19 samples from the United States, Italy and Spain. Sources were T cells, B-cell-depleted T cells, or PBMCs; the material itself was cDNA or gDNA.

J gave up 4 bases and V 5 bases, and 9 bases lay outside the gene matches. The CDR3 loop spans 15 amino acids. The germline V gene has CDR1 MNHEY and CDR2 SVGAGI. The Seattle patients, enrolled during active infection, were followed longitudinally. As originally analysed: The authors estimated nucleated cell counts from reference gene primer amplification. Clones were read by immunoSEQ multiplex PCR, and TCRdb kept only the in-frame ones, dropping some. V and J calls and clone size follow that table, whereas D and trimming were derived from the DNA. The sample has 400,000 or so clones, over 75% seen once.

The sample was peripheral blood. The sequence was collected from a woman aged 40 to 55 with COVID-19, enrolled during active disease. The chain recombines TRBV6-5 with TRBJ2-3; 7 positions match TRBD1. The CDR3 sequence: CASSIRQGVADTQYF. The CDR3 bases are TGTGCCAGCAGTATTCGACAGGGTGTTGCAGATACGCAGTATTTT.